This T cell receptor (beta chain) was observed in a study of OX40 agonist ivuxolimab in advanced cancers. Across the whole study: Eligibility rules accepted prior anti-PD-1, anti-PD-L1 or anti-CTLA-4 therapy, and 40% to 50% had some. Regarding the study as a whole: No antigen was identified for the clonally expanded peripheral T cells. In a subset of nonresponders, normalized T-cell clonal expansion was also low.

CDR3 length equals 16 residues. Trimming left V 4 bases short and J 4 bases short, with 20 bases between. Germline values: CDR1 SGHNT, CDR2 YYREEE (reference sequence). The method was immunoSEQ multiplex PCR; TCRdb's version includes in-frame clones alone and lacks a portion of them. The sample lists under 40,000 clones, roughly 80% occurring once. On this clone: The antigen is unknown.

The material was CD4+ or CD8+ T cells sorted from blood, obtained in a trial of the OX40 agonist ivuxolimab. This clonotype originated in an adult with an advanced solid tumor such as melanoma, head and neck, liver or kidney cancer. V gene TRBV5-4 combines with J gene TRBJ1-2; possibly TRBD1 for D (5 bases). The CDR3 sequence: CASSLSMGRGGYGYTF. In nucleotides, the CDR3 is TGTGCCAGCAGCCTTTCGATGGGCCGGGGCGGCTATGGCTACACCTTC.